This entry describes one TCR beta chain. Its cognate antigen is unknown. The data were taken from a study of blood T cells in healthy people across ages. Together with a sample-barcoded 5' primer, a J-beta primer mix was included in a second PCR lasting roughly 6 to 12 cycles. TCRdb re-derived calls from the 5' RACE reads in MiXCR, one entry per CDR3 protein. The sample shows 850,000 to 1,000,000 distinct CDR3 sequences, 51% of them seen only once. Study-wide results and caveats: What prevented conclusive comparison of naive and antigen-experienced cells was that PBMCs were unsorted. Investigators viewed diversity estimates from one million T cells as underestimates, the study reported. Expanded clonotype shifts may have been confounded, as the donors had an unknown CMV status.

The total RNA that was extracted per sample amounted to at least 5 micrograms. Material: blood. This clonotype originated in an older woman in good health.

Here the CDR3 reads CASSPALTSGTDTQYF. The CDR3 DNA reads as TGTGCCAGCAGTCCCGCCTTGACTAGCGGCACAGATACGCAGTATTTT. The rearrangement uses TRBV7-6 and TRBJ2-3; 8 positions agree with TRBD2. V lost 6 bases to trimming and J lost 1 base; unmatched junction nucleotides: 9. In germline, CDR1 is SGHVS, CDR2 FNYEAQ. CDR3 size: 16 residues.